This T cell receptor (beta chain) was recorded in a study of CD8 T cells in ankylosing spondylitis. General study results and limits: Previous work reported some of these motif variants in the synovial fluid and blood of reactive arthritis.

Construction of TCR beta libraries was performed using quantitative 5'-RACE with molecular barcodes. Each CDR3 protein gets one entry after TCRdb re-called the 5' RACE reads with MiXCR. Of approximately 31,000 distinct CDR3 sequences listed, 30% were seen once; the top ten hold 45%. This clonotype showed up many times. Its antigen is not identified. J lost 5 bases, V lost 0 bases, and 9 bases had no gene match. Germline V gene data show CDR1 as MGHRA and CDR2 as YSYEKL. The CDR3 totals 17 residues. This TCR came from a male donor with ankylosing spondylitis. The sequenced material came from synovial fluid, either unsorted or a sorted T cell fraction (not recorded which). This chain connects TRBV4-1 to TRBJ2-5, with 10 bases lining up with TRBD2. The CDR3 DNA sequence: TGCGCCAGCAGCCAAGAGGGAAGCGGGAGGGCCAGGGAGACCCAGTACTTC. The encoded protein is CASSQEGSGRARETQYF.